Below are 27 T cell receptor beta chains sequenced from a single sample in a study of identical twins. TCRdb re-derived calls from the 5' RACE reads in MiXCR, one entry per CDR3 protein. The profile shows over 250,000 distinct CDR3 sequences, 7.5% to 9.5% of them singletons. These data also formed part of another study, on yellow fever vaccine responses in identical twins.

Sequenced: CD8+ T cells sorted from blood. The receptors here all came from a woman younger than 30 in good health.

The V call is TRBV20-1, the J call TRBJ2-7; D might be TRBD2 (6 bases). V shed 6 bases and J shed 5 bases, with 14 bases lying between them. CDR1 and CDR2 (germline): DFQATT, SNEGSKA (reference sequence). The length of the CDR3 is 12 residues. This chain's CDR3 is CSATTGLHEQYF. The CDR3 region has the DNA TGCAGTGCCACAACGGGACTTCACGAGCAGTACTTC.

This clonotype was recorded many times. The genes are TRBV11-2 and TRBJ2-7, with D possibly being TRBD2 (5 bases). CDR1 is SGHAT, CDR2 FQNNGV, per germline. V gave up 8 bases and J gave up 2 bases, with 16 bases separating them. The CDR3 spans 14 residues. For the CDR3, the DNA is TGTGCCAGCCTAGGAGGTCCAAGCCCCTACGAGCAGTACTTC. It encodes CASLGGPSPYEQYF.

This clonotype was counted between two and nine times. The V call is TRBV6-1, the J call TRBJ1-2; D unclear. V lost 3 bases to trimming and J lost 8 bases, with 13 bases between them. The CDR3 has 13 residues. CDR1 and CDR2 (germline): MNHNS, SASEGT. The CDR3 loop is CASSEMDLRGYTF. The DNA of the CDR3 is TGTGCCAGCAGTGAGATGGACTTGCGGGGCTACACCTTC.

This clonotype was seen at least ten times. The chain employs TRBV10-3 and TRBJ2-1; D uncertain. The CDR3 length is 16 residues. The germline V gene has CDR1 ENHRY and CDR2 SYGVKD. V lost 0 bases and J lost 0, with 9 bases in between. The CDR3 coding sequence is TGTGCCATCAGTGAGTCGATGGCAAGCTCCTACAATGAGCAGTTCTTC. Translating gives CAISESMASSYNEQFF.

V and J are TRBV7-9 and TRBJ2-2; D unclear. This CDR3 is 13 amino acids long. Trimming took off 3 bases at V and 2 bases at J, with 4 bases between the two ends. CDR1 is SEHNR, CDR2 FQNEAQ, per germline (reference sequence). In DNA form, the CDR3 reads TGTGCCAGCAGCTTTGTAAACACCGGGGAGCTGTTTTTT. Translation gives CASSFVNTGELFF.

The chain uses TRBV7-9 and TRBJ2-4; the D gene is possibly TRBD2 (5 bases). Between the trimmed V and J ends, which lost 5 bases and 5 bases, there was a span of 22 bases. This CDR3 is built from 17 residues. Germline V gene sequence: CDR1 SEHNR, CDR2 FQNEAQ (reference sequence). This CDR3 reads CASSTLGGTHSQNIQYF. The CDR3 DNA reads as TGTGCCAGCAGCACCCTTGGAGGTACACACAGCCAAAACATTCAGTACTTC.

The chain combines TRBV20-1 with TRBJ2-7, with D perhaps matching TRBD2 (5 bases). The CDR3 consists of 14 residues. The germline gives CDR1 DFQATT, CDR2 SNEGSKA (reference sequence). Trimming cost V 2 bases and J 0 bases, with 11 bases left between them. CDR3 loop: CSARSAVSSYEQYF. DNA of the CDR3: TGCAGTGCTAGATCAGCGGTGAGCTCCTACGAGCAGTACTTC.

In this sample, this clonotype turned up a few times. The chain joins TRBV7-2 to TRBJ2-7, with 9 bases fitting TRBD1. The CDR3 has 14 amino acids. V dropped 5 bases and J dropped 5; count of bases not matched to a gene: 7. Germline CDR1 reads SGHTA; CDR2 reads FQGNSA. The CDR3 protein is CASSPNRGRNEQYF. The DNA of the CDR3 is TGTGCCAGCAGCCCCAACAGGGGGCGCAACGAGCAGTACTTC.

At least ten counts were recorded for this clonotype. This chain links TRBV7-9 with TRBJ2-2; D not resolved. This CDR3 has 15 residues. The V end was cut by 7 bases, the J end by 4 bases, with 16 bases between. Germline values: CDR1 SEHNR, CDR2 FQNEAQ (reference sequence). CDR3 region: CASIDPLLFTGELFF. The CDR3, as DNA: TGTGCCAGCATCGACCCTTTGCTATTCACCGGGGAGCTGTTTTTT. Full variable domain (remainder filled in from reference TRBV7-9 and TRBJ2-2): DTGVSQNPRHKITKRGQNVTFRCDPISEHNRLYWYRQTLGQGPEFLTYFQNEAQLEKSRLLSDRFSAERPKGSFSTLEIQRTEQGDSAMYLCASIDPLLFTGELFFGEGSRLTVL.

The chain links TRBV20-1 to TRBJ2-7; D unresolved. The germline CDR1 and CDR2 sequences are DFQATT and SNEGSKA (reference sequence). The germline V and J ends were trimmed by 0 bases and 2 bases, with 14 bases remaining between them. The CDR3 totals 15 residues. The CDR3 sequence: CSARDLGLATYEQYF. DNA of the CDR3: TGCAGTGCTAGAGATCTAGGGTTGGCGACCTACGAGCAGTACTTC.

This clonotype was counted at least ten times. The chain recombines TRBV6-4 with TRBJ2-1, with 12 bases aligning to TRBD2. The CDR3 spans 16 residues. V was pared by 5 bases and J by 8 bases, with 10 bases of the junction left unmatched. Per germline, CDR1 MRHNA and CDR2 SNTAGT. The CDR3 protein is CASSRLAGVASDEQFF. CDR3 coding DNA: TGTGCCAGCAGTCGACTAGCGGGAGTGGCTAGTGATGAGCAGTTCTTC.

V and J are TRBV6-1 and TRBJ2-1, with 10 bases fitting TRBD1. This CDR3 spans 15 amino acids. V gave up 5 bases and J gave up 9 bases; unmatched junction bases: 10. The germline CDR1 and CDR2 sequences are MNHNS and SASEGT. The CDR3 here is CASSTRDRGLGEQFF. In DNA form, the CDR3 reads TGTGCCAGCAGTACCCGGGACAGGGGTTTGGGTGAGCAGTTCTTC.

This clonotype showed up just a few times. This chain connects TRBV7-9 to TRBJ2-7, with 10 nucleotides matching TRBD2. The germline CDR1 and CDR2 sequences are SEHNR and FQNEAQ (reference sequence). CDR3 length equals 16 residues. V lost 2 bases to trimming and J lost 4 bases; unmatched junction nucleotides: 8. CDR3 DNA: TGTGCCAGCAGCTTAAGTCTAGCGGGAGTCATGTACGAGCAGTACTTC. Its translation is CASSLSLAGVMYEQYF.

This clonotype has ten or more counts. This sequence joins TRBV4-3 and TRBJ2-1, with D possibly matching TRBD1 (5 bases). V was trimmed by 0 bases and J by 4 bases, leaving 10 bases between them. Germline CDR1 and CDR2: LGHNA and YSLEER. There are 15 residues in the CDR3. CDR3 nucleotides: TGCGCCAGCAGCCAAGATAGGGGCACATACAATGAGCAGTTCTTC. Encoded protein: CASSQDRGTYNEQFF.

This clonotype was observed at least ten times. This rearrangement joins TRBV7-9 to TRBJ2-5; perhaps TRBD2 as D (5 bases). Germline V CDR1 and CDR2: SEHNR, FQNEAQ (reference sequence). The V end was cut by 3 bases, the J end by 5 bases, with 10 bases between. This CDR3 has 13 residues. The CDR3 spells CASSFRERETQYF. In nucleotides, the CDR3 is TGTGCCAGCAGCTTTCGCGAGCGGGAGACCCAGTACTTC.

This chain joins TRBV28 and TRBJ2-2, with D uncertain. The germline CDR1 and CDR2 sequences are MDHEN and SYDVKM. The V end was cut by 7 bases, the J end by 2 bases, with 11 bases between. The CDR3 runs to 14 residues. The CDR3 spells CASIIDTNTGELFF. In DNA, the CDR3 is TGTGCCAGCATCATAGACACAAACACCGGGGAGCTGTTTTTT.

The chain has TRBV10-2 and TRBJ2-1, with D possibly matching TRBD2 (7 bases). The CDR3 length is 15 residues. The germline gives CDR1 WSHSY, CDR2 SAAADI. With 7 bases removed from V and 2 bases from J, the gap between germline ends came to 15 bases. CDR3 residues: CASMGGGDPYNEQFF. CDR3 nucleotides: TGCGCCAGCATGGGAGGGGGGGATCCCTACAATGAGCAGTTCTTC.

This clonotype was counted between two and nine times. The CDR3: CASNNRTYEQYF. The CDR3, as DNA: TGTGCCAGCAATAACCGCACCTACGAGCAGTACTTC. This chain links TRBV7-3 with TRBJ2-7; D is uncertain. Germline assignment: CDR1 SGHTA and CDR2 FQGTGA. Trimming took off 7 bases at V and 2 bases at J, with 9 bases between the two ends. The CDR3 is 12 residues long.

The CDR3 spells CASSRWITPQATYGELFF. In DNA form, the CDR3 reads TGTGCCAGCAGCCGTTGGATCACGCCGCAGGCAACGTACGGGGAGCTGTTTTTT. The genes are TRBV11-2 and TRBJ2-2; no reliable D call. The germline gives CDR1 SGHAT, CDR2 FQNNGV. Trimming took 5 bases from V and 7 from J, leaving 26 bases between them. This CDR3 region has 18 residues.

CDR3 region: CASSLYLDTQYF. The DNA of the CDR3 is TGTGCCAGCAGCTTATATCTAGATACGCAGTATTTT. The chain is built from TRBV7-6 and TRBJ2-3, with D unclear. The CDR3 runs to 12 residues. Trimming took 2 bases from V and 5 from J, leaving 5 bases between them. Germline V lookup: CDR1 SGHVS, CDR2 FNYEAQ.

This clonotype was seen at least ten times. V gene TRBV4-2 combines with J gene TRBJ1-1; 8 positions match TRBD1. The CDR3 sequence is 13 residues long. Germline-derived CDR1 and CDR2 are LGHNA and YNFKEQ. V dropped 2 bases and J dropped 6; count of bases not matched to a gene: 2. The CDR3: CASSQRTGSEAFF. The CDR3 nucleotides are TGTGCCAGCAGCCAAAGGACAGGGTCTGAAGCTTTCTTT.

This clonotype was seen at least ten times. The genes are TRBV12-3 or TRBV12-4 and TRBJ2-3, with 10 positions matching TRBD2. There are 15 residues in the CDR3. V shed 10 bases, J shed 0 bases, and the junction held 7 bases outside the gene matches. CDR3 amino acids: CATQRGGISTDTQYF. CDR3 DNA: TGTGCCACCCAGCGGGGGGGCATTAGCACAGATACGCAGTATTTT.

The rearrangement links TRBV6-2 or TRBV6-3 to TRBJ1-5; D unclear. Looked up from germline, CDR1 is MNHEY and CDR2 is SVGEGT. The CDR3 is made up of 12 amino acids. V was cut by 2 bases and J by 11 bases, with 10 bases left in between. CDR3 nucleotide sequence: TGTGCCAGCAGTTACGCATCTGGAACCCAGCATTTT. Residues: CASSYASGTQHF.

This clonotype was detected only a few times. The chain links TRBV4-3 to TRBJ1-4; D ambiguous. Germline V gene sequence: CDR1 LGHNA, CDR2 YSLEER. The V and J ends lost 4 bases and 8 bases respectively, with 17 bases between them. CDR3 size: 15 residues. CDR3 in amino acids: CASSRDNNHGEKLFF. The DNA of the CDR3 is TGCGCCAGCAGCCGCGACAACAACCATGGGGAAAAACTGTTTTTT.

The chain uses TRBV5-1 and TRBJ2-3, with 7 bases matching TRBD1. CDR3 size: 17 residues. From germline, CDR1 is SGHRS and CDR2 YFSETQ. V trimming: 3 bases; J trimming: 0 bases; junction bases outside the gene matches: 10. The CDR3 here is CASSSLPGQPSTDTQYF. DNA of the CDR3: TGCGCCAGCAGCTCACTACCGGGACAGCCTAGCACAGATACGCAGTATTTT.

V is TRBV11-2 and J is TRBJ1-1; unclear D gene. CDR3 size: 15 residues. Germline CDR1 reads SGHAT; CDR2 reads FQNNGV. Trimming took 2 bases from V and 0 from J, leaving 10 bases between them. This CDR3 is CASSLFIGLNTEAFF. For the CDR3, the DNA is TGTGCCAGCAGCTTATTCATAGGGTTGAACACTGAAGCTTTCTTT. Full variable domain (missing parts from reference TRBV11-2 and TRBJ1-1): EAGVAQSPRYKIIEKRQSVAFWCNPISGHATLYWYQQILGQGPKLLIQFQNNGVVDDSQLPKDRFSAERLKGVDSTLKIQPAKLEDSAVYLCASSLFIGLNTEAFFGQGTRLTVV.

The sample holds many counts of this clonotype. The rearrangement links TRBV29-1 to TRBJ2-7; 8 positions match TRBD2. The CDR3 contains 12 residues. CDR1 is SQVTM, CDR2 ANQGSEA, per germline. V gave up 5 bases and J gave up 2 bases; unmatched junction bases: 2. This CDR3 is CSVRGGAYEQYF. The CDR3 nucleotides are TGCAGCGTTCGGGGGGGGGCCTACGAGCAGTACTTC.